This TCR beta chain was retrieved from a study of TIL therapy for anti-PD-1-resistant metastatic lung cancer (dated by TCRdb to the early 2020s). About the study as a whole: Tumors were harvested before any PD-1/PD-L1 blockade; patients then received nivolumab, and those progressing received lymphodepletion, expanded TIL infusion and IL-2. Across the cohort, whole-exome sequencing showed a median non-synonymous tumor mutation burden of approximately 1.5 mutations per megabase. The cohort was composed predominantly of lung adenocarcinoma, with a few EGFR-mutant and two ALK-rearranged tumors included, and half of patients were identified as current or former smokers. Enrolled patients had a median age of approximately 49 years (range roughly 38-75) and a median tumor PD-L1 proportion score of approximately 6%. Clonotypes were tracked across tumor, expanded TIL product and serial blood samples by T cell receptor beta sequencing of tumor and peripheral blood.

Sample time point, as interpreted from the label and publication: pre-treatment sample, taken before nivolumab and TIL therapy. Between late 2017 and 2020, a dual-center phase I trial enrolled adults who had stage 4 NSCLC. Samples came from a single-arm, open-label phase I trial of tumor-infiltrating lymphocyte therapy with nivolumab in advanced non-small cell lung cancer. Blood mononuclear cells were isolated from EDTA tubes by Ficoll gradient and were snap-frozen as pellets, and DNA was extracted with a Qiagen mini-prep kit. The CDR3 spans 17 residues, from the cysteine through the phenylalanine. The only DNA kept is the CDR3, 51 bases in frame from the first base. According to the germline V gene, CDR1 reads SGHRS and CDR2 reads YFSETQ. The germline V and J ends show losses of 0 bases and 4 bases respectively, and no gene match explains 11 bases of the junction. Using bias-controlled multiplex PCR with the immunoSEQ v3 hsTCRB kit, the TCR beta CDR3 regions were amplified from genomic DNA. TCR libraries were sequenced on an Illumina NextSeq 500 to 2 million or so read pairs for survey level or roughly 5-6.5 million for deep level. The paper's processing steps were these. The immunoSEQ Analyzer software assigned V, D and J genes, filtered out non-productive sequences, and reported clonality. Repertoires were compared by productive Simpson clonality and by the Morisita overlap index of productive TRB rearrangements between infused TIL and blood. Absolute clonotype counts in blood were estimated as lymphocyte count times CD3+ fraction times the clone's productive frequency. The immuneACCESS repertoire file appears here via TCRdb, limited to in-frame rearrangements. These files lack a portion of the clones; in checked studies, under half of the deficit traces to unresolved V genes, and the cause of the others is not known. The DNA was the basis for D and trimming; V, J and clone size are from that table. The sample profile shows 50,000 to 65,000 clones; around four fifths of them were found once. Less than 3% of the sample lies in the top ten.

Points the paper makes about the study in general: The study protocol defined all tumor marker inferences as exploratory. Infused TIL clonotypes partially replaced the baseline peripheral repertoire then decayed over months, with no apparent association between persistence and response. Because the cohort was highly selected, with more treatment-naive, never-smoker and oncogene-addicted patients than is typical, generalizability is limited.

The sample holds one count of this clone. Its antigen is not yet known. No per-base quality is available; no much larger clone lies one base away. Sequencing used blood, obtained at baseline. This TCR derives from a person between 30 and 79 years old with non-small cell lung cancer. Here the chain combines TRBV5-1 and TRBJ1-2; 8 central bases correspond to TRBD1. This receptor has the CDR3 CASSLAPLTGVSYGYTF. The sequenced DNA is TGCGCCAGCAGCTTGGCCCCACTGACAGGGGTCAGCTATGGCTACACCTTC.